This TCR beta chain was recorded in a study of T cell changes during pregnancy in multiple sclerosis. Libraries were prepared by immunoSEQ multiplex PCR; TCRdb keeps only in-frame clonotypes and omits some of them. This sample has about 40,000 clones, with around 93% found just once. The CDR3 consists of 16 residues. V lost 4 bases and J 5 bases, leaving 17 bases between the germline ends. CDR1 MNHEY and CDR2 SMNVEV come from the germline V gene (reference sequence). The sample holds a few counts of this clone. The sample consisted of CD4+ T cells from peripheral blood mononuclear cells, taken after pregnancy. This clonotype was sampled from a female donor with multiple sclerosis, enrolled in a pregnancy study. The V and J genes are TRBV27 and TRBJ2-2; D gene ambiguous. The CDR3 DNA reads as TGTGCCAGCAGTTCTACCATGTTTGCACGAACCGGGGAGCTGTTTTTT. This gives the protein CASSSTMFARTGELFF.